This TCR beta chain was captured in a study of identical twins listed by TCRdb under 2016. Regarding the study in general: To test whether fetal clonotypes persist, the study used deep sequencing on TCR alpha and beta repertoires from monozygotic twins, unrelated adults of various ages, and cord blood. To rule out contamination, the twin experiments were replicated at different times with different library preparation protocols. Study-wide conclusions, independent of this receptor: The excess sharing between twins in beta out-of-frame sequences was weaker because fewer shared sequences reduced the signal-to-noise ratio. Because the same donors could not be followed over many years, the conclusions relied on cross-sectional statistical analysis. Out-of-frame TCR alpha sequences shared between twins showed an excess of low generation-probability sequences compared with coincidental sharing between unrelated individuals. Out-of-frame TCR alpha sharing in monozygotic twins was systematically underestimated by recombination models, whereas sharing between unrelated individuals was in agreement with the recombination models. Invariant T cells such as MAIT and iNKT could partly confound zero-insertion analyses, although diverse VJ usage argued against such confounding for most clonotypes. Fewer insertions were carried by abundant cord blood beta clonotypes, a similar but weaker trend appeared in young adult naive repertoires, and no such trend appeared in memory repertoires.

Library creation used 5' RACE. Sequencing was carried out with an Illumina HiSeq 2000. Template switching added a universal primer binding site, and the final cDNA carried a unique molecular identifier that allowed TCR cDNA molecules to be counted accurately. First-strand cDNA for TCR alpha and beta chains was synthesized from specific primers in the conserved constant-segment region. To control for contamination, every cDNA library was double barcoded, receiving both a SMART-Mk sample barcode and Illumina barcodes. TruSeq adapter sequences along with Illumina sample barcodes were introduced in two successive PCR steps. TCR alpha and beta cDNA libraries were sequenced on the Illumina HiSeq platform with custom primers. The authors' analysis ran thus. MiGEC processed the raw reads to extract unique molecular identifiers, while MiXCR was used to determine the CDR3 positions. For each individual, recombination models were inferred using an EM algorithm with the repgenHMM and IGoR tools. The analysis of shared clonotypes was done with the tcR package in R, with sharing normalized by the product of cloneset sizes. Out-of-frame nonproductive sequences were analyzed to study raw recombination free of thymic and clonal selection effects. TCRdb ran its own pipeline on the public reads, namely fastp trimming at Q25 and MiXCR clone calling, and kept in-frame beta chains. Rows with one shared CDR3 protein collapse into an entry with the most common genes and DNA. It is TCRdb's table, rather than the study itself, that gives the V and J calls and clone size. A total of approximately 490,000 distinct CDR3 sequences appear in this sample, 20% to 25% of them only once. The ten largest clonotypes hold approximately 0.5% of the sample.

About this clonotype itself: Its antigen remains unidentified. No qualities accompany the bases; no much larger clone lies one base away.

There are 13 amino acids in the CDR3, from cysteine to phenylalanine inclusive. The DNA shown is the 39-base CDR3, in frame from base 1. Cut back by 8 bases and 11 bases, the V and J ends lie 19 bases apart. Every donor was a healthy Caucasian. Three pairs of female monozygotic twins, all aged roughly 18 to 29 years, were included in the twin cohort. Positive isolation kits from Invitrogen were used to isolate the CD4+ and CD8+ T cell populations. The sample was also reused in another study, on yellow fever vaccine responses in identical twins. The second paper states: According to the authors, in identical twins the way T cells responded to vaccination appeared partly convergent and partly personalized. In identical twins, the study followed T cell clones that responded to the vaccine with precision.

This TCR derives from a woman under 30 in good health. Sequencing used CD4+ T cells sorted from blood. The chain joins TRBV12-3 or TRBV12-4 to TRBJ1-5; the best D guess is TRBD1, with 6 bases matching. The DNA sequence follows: TGTGCCAGCCTCCGGGACACCACCGAAGCCCAGCATTTT. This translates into CASLRDTTEAQHF.